These 10 T cell receptor beta chains were all obtained from the same sample, sequenced in a study of blood T cells in healthy people across ages. Alongside a J-beta primer mix, a sample-barcoded 5' primer served in a second PCR lasting roughly 6 to 11 cycles. TCRdb ran MiXCR on the 5' RACE reads and lists one entry per CDR3 protein. The sample consists of fewer than 800,000 distinct CDR3 sequences, about 30% of them appearing once. Material: blood. The receptor set was obtained from a woman older than 75 in good health.

This clonotype has ten or more counts. The gene calls are TRBV9 and TRBJ1-2, with 10 bases fitting TRBD1. The CDR3 contains 14 residues. Trimming removed 0 bases from V and 11 bases from J; junction bases left unmatched: 7. Germline V gene data show CDR1 as SGDLS and CDR2 as YYNGEE. As DNA, the CDR3 is TGTGCCAGCAGCGTAGTAGCCGGGACAGGGGAATACACCTTC. Translating gives CASSVVAGTGEYTF. Based on the CDR3 plus reference TRBV9 and TRBJ1-2, the full variable domain is DSGVTQTPKHLITATGQRVTLRCSPRSGDLSVYWYQQSLDQGLQFLIQYYNGEERAKGNILERFSAQQFPDLHSELNLSSLELGDSALYFCASSVVAGTGEYTFGSGTRLTVV.

There are many counts of this clonotype. This chain connects TRBV4-2 to TRBJ2-3; D gene ambiguous. The CDR3 spans 14 residues. The V gene lost 0 bases and the J gene lost 2 bases, with 6 bases spanning the gap. Germline V lookup: CDR1 LGHNA, CDR2 YNFKEQ. The CDR3 sequence: CASSQDGITDTQYF. In DNA, the CDR3 is TGTGCCAGCAGCCAAGATGGTATCACAGATACGCAGTATTTT.

This sequence joins TRBV13 and TRBJ1-1; D remains ambiguous. This CDR3 has 14 amino acids. Germline CDR1 PRHDT, CDR2 FYEKMQ (reference sequence). Trimming pared 5 bases from V and 0 bases from J, leaving 10 bases between. CDR3 in amino acids: CASSAREMNTEAFF. The DNA for the CDR3 is TGTGCCAGCAGCGCCCGGGAAATGAACACTGAAGCTTTCTTT.

In this sample, this clonotype turned up many times. The V and J genes are TRBV3-1 and TRBJ1-1, with D unresolved. The V gene's germline CDR1 is LGHDT and CDR2 YNNKEL (reference sequence). Between the trimmed V and J ends, which lost 2 bases and 0 bases, there was a span of 1 base. The CDR3 length is 12 residues. The CDR3 region has the DNA TGTGCCAGCAGCCAATTGAACACTGAAGCTTTCTTT. This translates into CASSQLNTEAFF.

The chain links TRBV30 to TRBJ1-5; D unclear. V dropped 2 bases and J dropped 2 bases, with 7 bases sitting between them. The CDR3 contains 13 residues. The germline CDR1 and CDR2 sequences are GTSNPN and SVGIG (reference sequence). Here the CDR3 reads CAWSINGNQPQHF. CDR3 DNA sequence: TGTGCCTGGAGTATCAATGGCAATCAGCCCCAGCATTTT.

About this clonotype: Being one base from a much bigger clone, this may be a read error. The chain joins TRBV9 to TRBJ1-4; 7 nucleotides line up with TRBD1. Germline V gene sequence: CDR1 SGDLS, CDR2 YYNGEE. The CDR3 consists of 14 residues. DNA of the CDR3: TGTGCCGGCAGCGCCCACAGGGGCGGTGAAAAACTGTTTTTT. Protein product: CAGSAHRGGEKLFF.

With regard to this clonotype: This may stem from a read error, because a much larger clone lies one nucleotide away. The chain is built from TRBV7-3 and TRBJ2-7; 10 bases line up with TRBD1. The CDR3 has 15 residues. CDR1 and CDR2 from the germline V gene are SGHTA and FQGTGA. CDR3 protein: CANSLPGDRGYEQYF. The CDR3 coding sequence is TGTGCCAACAGCCTACCCGGGGACAGGGGCTACGAGCAGTACTTC.

This clonotype occurred a few times. This chain connects TRBV7-9 to TRBJ1-1; 8 nucleotides match TRBD1. CDR1 and CDR2 from the germline V gene are SEHNR and FQNEAQ (reference sequence). The trim removed 3 bases at V and 6 bases at J, leaving 3 bases unmatched. The CDR3 covers 13 residues. The CDR3 loop reads CASSFETGAEAFF. The CDR3 DNA reads as TGTGCCAGCAGCTTCGAGACAGGGGCTGAAGCTTTCTTT.

This clonotype was picked up many times. This rearrangement joins TRBV18 to TRBJ2-5; D gene ambiguous. There are 14 residues in the CDR3. Germline V gene sequence: CDR1 KGHSH, CDR2 LQKENI. Trimming removed 3 bases at V and 2 bases at J, with 10 bases between. The CDR3 DNA sequence: TGTGCCAGCTCACCCATCGTGGGGCAAGAGACCCAGTACTTC. As protein: CASSPIVGQETQYF.

The genes are TRBV30 and TRBJ1-1, with D uncertain. Deletions cut 2 bases from V and 7 bases from J, with 11 bases between. The germline V gene encodes CDR1 GTSNPN and CDR2 SVGIG (reference sequence). The CDR3 has 12 residues. CDR3 region: CAWSPKEGEAFF. Written as DNA, the CDR3 is TGTGCCTGGAGTCCAAAGGAGGGTGAAGCTTTCTTT.